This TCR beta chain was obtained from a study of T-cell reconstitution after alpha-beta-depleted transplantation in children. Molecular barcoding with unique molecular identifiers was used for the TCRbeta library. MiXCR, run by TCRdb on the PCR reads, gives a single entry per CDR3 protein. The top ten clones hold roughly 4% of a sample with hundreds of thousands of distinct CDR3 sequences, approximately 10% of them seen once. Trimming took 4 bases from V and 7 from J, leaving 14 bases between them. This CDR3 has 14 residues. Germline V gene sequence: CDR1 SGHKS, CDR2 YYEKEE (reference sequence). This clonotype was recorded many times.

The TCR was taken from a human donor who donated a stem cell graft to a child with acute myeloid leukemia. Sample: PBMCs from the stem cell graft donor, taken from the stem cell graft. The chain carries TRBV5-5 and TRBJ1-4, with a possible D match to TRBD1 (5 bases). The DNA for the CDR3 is TGTGCCAGCAGCCTCAGGGAAGGAGGTGAAAAACTGTTTTTT. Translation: CASSLREGGEKLFF.